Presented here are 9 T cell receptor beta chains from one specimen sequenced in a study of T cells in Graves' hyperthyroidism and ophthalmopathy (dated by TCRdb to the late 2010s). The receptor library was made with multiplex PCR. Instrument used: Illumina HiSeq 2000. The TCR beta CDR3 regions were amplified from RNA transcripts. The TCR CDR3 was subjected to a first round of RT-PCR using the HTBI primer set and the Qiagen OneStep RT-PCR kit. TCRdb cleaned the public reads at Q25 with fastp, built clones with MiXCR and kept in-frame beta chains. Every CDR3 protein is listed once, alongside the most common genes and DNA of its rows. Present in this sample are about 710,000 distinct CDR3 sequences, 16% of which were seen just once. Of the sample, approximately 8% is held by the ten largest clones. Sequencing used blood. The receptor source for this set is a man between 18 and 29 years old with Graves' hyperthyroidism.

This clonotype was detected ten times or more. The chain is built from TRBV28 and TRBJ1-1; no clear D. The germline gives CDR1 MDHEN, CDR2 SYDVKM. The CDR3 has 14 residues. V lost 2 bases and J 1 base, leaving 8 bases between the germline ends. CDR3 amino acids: CASSLTDSNTEAFF. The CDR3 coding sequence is TGTGCCAGCAGTTTAACCGACTCGAACACTGAAGCTTTCTTT.

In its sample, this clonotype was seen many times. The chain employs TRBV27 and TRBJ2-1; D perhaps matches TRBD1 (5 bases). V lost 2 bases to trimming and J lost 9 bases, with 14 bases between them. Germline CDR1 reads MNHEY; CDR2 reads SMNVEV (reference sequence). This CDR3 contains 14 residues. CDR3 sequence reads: CASSLTTRAFEQFF. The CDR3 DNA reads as TGTGCCAGCAGTTTAACGACCAGGGCGTTTGAGCAGTTCTTC.

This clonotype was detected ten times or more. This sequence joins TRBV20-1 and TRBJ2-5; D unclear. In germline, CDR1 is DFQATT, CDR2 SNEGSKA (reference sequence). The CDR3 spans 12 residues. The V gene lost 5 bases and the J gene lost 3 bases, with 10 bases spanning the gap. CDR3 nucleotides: TGCAGTGCTGACGACGCAGAAGAGACCCAGTACTTC. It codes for CSADDAEETQYF.

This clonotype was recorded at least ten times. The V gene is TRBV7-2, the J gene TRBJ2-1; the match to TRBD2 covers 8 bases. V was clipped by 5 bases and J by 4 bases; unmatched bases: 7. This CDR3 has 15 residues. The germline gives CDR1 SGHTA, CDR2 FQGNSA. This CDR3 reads CASSPGSGSYNEQFF. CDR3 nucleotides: TGTGCCAGCAGCCCGGGGAGCGGGAGTTACAATGAGCAGTTCTTC.

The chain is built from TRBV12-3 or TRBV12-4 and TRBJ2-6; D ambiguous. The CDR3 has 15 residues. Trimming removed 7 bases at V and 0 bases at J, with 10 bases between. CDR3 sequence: CASNQAISGANVLTF. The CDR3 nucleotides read TGTGCCAGCAACCAGGCCATCTCTGGGGCCAACGTCCTGACTTTC.

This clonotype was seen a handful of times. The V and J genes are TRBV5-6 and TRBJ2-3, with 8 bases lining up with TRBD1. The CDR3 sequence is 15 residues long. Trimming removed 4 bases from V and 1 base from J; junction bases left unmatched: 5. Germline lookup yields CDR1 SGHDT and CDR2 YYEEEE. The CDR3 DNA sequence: TGTGCCAGCAGCCGCAGGGGGCAGGGCACAGATACGCAGTATTTT. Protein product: CASSRRGQGTDTQYF.

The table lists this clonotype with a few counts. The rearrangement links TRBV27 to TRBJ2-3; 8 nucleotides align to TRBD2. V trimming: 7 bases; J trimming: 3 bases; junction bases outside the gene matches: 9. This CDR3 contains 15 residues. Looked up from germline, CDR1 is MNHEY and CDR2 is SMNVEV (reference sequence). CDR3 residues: CASTPGSGSTDTQYF. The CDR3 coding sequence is TGTGCCAGCACCCCCGGCAGCGGGAGTACAGATACGCAGTATTTT.

The CDR3 loop is CSASPRNTEAFF. CDR3 bases: TGCAGTGCTAGTCCAAGGAACACTGAAGCTTTCTTT. The rearrangement links TRBV20-1 to TRBJ1-1; D not certain. Between the trimmed V and J ends, which lost 3 bases and 1 base, there was a span of 6 bases. Germline assignment: CDR1 DFQATT and CDR2 SNEGSKA (reference sequence). This CDR3 has 12 residues.

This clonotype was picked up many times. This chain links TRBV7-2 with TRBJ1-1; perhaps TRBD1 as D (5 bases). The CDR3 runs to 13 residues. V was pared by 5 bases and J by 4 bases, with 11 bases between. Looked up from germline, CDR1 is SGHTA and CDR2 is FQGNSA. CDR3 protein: CASSVGESTEAFF. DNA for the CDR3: TGTGCCAGCAGCGTAGGGGAGAGCACTGAAGCTTTCTTT.